The 24 T cell receptor beta chains below come from one sample, sequenced in a study of post-analysis software for immune sequencing data. Study-wide points: TRBV5-6, TRBV5-1 and TRBV20-1 belonged to a set of about five TRBV segments that were more frequent in patients than controls.

Tagging with unique molecular identifiers was a feature of the TCR beta cDNA libraries. TCRdb re-analysed the PCR reads in MiXCR, keeping a single row per CDR3 protein. This repertoire shows a few hundred thousand distinct CDR3 sequences, 36% found once; its top ten account for around 5%. These receptors are not linked to any known antigen. Sequencing was performed on blood. The source of these receptors is a girl aged 10-17 years with multiple sclerosis.

In its sample, this clonotype was seen many times. The chain employs TRBV2 and TRBJ2-4, with 7 bases identical to TRBD1. The germline gives CDR1 SNHLY, CDR2 FYNNEI. CDR3 length: 17 amino acids. After removal of 3 bases from V and 0 bases from J, the junction contained 8 bases not matched to a gene. The chain's CDR3 is CASSDLIQGLAKNIQYF. The CDR3 nucleotides read TGTGCCAGCAGTGACCTTATACAGGGGCTAGCCAAAAACATTCAGTACTTC.

This chain joins TRBV5-4 and TRBJ2-7; 12 bases map to TRBD2. The ends lost 1 base at V and 3 bases at J; junction bases unmatched: 5. This CDR3 has 16 amino acids. Germline CDR1 reads SGHNT; CDR2 reads YYREEE (reference sequence). The CDR3 DNA sequence: TGTGCCAGCAGCTTGCGACTAGCGGGAGCTTACTACGAGCAGTACTTC. Translation gives CASSLRLAGAYYEQYF. The full variable domain, its missing parts supplied by reference TRBV5-4 and TRBJ2-7, is ETGVTQSPTHLIKTRGQQVTLRCSSQSGHNTVSWYQQALGQGPQFIFQYYREEENGRGNFPPRFSGLQFPNYSSELNVNALELDDSALYLCASSLRLAGAYYEQYFGPGTRLTVT.

The genes are TRBV9 and TRBJ2-5; the match to TRBD1 covers 11 bases. TRBJ2-7 matches the DNA end more closely, so the J call is doubtful. Germline values: CDR1 SGDLS, CDR2 YYNGEE. CDR3 length equals 15 residues. The CDR3: CASSGPGQGDGEQYF. CDR3 bases: TGTGCCAGCAGCGGACCGGGACAGGGGGATGGCGAGCAGTACTTC.

Notes on this clonotype: An end of the junction differs from the germline gene, which may be a read error. The J gene is TRBJ2-7, the V gene TRBV6-5; a weak D match, TRBD1 (5 bases). The better agreement between TRBJ2-5 and the DNA end casts doubt on the J call. Per germline, CDR1 MNHEY and CDR2 SVGAGI. The CDR3 extends over 15 amino acids. The CDR3 DNA reads TGTGTCAGCAGTTACAGGTCTAGGCTGCAAGAGACCCAGTACTTC. This codes for CVSSYRSRLQETQYF.

Worth noting for this clonotype: It may be a read error: a sequence one base away is much more abundant. The chain uses TRBV20-1 and TRBJ2-5, with D perhaps TRBD1 (5 bases). The germline V and J ends were trimmed by 0 bases and 11 bases, with 13 bases remaining between them. CDR3 length: 12 amino acids. Germline CDR1 is DFQATT and CDR2 is SNEGSKA (reference sequence). CDR3 coding DNA: TGCAGTGCTAGAGAGGGGCCGGATGAGCAGTACTTC. Translation gives CSAREGPDEQYF.

As for this clonotype: A clone one base away is much larger, so this may be a read error. Written as DNA, the CDR3 is TGTGCCAGCAGCCTGGGGGACGTAGTCTACAATGAGCAGTACTTC. Its protein product is CASSLGDVVYNEQYF. J is TRBJ2-1 and V is TRBV5-6; D could derive from TRBD1 or TRBD2 (5 bases each). Near its end, the DNA agrees better with TRBJ2-7, so the J call may be wrong. The germline V gene has CDR1 SGHDT and CDR2 YYEEEE. CDR3 length equals 15 residues.

This clonotype has at least ten counts. The V and J genes are TRBV4-1 and TRBJ2-3; D gene unclear. The V gene lost 2 bases and the J gene lost 0 bases, with 6 bases spanning the gap. Germline lookup yields CDR1 MGHRA and CDR2 YSYEKL. The CDR3 sequence is 14 residues long. CDR3 nucleotides: TGCGCCAGCAGCCAACCTACTAGCACAGATACGCAGTATTTT. Its translation is CASSQPTSTDTQYF.

This clonotype appeared a few times. The V gene is TRBV5-1, the J gene TRBJ1-3, with D possibly TRBD1 on 6 matching bases. This CDR3 region has 16 residues. Germline CDR1 and CDR2: SGHRS and YFSETQ. V was pared by 4 bases and J by 0 bases, with 14 bases between. The CDR3 reads CASSPSDRSSGNTIYF. The CDR3 DNA follows: TGCGCCAGCAGCCCGTCTGACAGGAGCTCTGGAAACACCATATATTTT.

This clonotype appeared many times. The chain carries TRBV24-1 and TRBJ2-6; 8 positions match TRBD1. The trim removed 9 bases at V and 4 bases at J, leaving 7 bases unmatched. CDR1 and CDR2 from the germline V gene are KGHDR and SFDVKD. CDR3 length: 15 residues. CDR3 in DNA: TGTGCCACCCCTGGACAGGGTTTGGGGGCCAACGTCCTGACTTTC. Protein product: CATPGQGLGANVLTF.

Concerning this clonotype itself: A read error may account for a junction end that differs from germline. The chain combines TRBV29-1 with TRBJ1-4; 11 nucleotides align to TRBD1. This CDR3 has 17 amino acids. Germline CDR1 reads SQVTM; CDR2 reads ANQGSEA. The CDR3: CSVQPGQGEMINEKPFF. The CDR3, as DNA: TGCAGCGTTCAGCCGGGACAGGGGGAGATGATTAATGAAAAACCGTTTTTT.

About this clonotype: Possible read error: a much larger clone is one base away. The CDR3 loop is CASNRGLAGAETQFF. Here the CDR3 DNA reads TGTGCCAGCAATCGGGGACTAGCGGGGGCAGAGACCCAGTTCTTC. V and J are TRBV12-3 or TRBV12-4 and TRBJ2-1; 14 nucleotides line up with TRBD2. The CDR3 consists of 15 residues. Trimming at V came to 7 bases and at J to 13 bases, leaving 12 bases not matched to a gene.

This chain connects TRBV7-8 to TRBJ2-3; D may be TRBD2 (5 bases). Per the germline V gene, CDR1 is SGHVS and CDR2 is FQNEAQ. The germline V and J ends were trimmed by 1 base and 2 bases, with 13 bases remaining between them. This CDR3 has 16 residues. CDR3 loop: CASSLVATRPTDTQYF. CDR3 DNA sequence: TGTGCCAGCAGCTTAGTAGCGACTCGTCCCACAGATACGCAGTATTTT.

The count of this clonotype is one. A much larger clone lies a single base off, so this may be a read error. This rearrangement joins TRBV5-1 to TRBJ2-1; a weak D match, TRBD1 (5 bases). This CDR3 contains 14 residues. Trimming cost V 1 base and J 7 bases, with 12 bases left between them. The germline V gene encodes CDR1 SGHRS and CDR2 YFSETQ. CDR3 DNA sequence: TGCGCCAGCAGCTTGCAGGGTCGAAAAAATGAGCAGTTCTTC. Protein: CASSLQGRKNEQFF. Full variable domain (outside the CDR3, taken from reference TRBV5-1 and TRBJ2-1): KAGVTQTPRYLIKTRGQQVTLSCSPISGHRSVSWYQQTPGQGLQFLFEYFSETQRNKGNFPGRFSGRQFSNSRSEMNVSTLELGDSALYLCASSLQGRKNEQFFGPGTRLTVL.

The table lists this clonotype with many counts. The gene calls are TRBV29-1 and TRBJ1-2; D gene unclear. Per the germline V gene, CDR1 is SQVTM and CDR2 is ANQGSEA. The CDR3 is 12 residues long. The V and J ends lost 4 bases and 8 bases respectively, with 14 bases between them. CDR3 loop: CSVAAALSGYTF. CDR3 sequence (DNA): TGCAGCGTTGCGGCGGCTTTAAGCGGCTACACCTTC.

This chain uses TRBV5-1 with TRBJ1-3; TRBD1 aligns across 9 bases. V lost 0 bases, J lost 0 bases, and 16 bases stayed unmatched. Looked up from germline, CDR1 is SGHRS and CDR2 is YFSETQ. This CDR3 spans 21 amino acids. The CDR3 sequence is CASSLAGTGFGIPLSGNTIYF. Here the CDR3 DNA reads TGCGCCAGCAGCTTGGCCGGGACAGGGTTCGGGATACCCCTCTCTGGAAACACCATATATTTT.

This clonotype has ten or more counts. CDR3 amino acids: CASSQEGGGANYGYTF. The CDR3 DNA is TGTGCCAGCAGCCAAGAGGGAGGGGGCGCCAACTATGGCTACACCTTC. The rearrangement joins TRBV4-2 to TRBJ1-2; 7 bases agree with TRBD1. Germline CDR1 is LGHNA and CDR2 is YNFKEQ. V dropped 0 bases and J dropped 2; count of bases not matched to a gene: 6. The CDR3 runs to 16 residues.

This clonotype was observed many times. The chain couples TRBV5-1 to TRBJ1-2; a possible D gene is TRBD1 (6 bases). V was shortened by 0 bases and J by 5 bases, with 8 bases between the two germline ends. Germline values: CDR1 SGHRS, CDR2 YFSETQ. The CDR3 loop spans 13 amino acids. CDR3 in DNA: TGCGCCAGCAGCTTGGGTGGACAGTATGGCTACACCTTC. Protein product: CASSLGGQYGYTF.

There are a few counts of this clonotype. The chain links TRBV30 to TRBJ1-3; D ambiguous. Germline V lookup: CDR1 GTSNPN, CDR2 SVGIG (reference sequence). V shed 4 bases and J shed 0 bases, with 10 bases lying between them. The CDR3 consists of 14 residues. CDR3 in DNA: TGTGCCTGGATGCCCGGTAGCTCTGGAAACACCATATATTTT. This translates into CAWMPGSSGNTIYF.

This clonotype was counted between two and nine times. The chain couples TRBV10-3 to TRBJ1-1; 7 nucleotides line up with TRBD1. Looked up from germline, CDR1 is ENHRY and CDR2 is SYGVKD. The CDR3 has 20 amino acids. Trimming removed 11 bases from V and 4 bases from J; junction bases left unmatched: 31. The CDR3 DNA is TGTGCCGTCTGGACAGGAATCTTTTACTCCCCTAACTTCGTGGGCACTGAAGCTTTCTTT. This translates into CAVWTGIFYSPNFVGTEAFF.

Turning to this clonotype: A single base separates this from a much larger clone, so it may be a read error. This chain uses TRBV20-1 with TRBJ2-1; D unclear. Near its end, the DNA agrees better with TRBJ2-7, so the J call may be wrong. The CDR3 loop spans 14 amino acids. The germline V gene has CDR1 DFQATT and CDR2 SNEGSKA (reference sequence). As DNA, the CDR3 is TGCAGTGCTAGCTGGGGTAGCTCCTACAATGAGCAGTACTTC. It translates to CSASWGSSYNEQYF.

This clonotype was found a few times. This chain joins TRBV24-1 and TRBJ2-1, with 12 bases that match TRBD2. CDR1 KGHDR and CDR2 SFDVKD come from the germline V gene. V dropped 4 bases and J dropped 9; count of bases not matched to a gene: 6. This CDR3 spans 15 amino acids. The CDR3 loop is CATSEPSGGASEQFF. CDR3 coding DNA: TGTGCCACCAGTGAGCCTAGCGGGGGGGCCTCTGAGCAGTTCTTC.

This clonotype turned up a few times. The rearrangement joins TRBV10-2 to TRBJ2-6; no clear D. This CDR3 comprises 15 residues. V was shortened by 5 bases and J by 4 bases, with 12 bases between the two germline ends. The V gene's germline CDR1 is WSHSY and CDR2 SAAADI. CDR3 protein: CASSPEVPGANVLTF. In nucleotides, the CDR3 is TGCGCCAGCAGTCCGGAAGTTCCCGGGGCCAACGTCCTGACTTTC.

A word on this clonotype: It may be a read error: a sequence one base away is much more abundant. CDR3 in DNA: TGTGCCGGCCGCGGAGAGACTTACGAGCAGTACTTC. Translated: CAGRGETYEQYF. The chain recombines TRBV2 with TRBJ2-4; D not certain. The J call may be incorrect, as the DNA end agrees better with TRBJ2-7. Germline-derived CDR1 and CDR2 are SNHLY and FYNNEI. The CDR3 covers 12 residues.

Notes on this clonotype: A much bigger clone sits one base away, suggesting this may be a read error. The gene calls are TRBV29-1 and TRBJ2-7; D gene ambiguous. Germline V gene sequence: CDR1 SQVTM, CDR2 ANQGSEA. The length of the CDR3 is 13 residues. The CDR3 spells CSAVSGSSCEQYF. The CDR3 DNA is TGCAGCGCGGTTTCGGGTAGCTCCTGCGAGCAGTACTTC.